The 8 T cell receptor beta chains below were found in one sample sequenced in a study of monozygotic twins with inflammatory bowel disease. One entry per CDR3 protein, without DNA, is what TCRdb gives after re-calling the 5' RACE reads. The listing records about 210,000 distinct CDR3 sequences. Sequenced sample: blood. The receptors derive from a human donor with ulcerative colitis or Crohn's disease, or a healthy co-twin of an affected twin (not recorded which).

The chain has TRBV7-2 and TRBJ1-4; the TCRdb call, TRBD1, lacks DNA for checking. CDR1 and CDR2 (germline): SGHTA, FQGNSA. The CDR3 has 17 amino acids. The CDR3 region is CASSLMSGGATNEKLFF.

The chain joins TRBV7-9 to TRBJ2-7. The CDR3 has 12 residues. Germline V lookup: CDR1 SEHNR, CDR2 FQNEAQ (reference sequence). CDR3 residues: CASSRVGYEQYF.

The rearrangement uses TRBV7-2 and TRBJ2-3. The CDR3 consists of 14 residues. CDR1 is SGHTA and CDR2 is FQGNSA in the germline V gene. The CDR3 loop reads CASSLAYNTDTQYF.

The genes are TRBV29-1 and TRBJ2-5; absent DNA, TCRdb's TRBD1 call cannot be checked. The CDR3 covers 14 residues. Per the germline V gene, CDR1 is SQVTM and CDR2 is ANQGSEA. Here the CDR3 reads CSVEDAKGMETQYF.

CDR3 region: CASSLEGGRDQPQHF. V gene TRBV5-1 combines with J gene TRBJ1-5; TCRdb calls TRBD1, which cannot be checked without DNA. From germline, CDR1 is SGHRS and CDR2 YFSETQ. The CDR3 contains 15 residues.

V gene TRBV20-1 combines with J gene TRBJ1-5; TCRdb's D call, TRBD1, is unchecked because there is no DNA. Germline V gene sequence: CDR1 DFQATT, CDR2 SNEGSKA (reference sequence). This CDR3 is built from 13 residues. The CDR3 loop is CSARRDPNQPQHF.

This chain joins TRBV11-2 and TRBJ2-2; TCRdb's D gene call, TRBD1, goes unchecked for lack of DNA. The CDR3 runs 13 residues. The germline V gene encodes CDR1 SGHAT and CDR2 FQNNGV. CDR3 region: CASRQGFTGELFF.

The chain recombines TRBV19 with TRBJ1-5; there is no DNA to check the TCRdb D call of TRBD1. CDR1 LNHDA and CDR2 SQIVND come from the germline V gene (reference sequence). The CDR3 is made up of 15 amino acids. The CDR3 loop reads CASSAQGYSNQPQHF.